This TCR beta chain was found in a study of blood T cell repertoires in COVID-19. Overall study context: COVID-19 samples collected from the United States, Italy and Spain covered acute and convalescent phases. Nucleic acid was either cDNA or gDNA, and it came from T cells, B-cell-depleted T cells, or PBMCs.

The CDR3 runs to 14 residues. J was trimmed by 3 bases and V by 5 bases; bases with no gene match: 6. The germline V gene encodes CDR1 SGHTA and CDR2 FQGNSA. Assay used: immunoSEQ multiplex PCR; TCRdb lists only in-frame clones, some missing. The sample holds 110,000 to 150,000 clones, about 89% seen once. The rearrangement joins TRBV7-2 to TRBJ1-1; 7 bases map to TRBD1. The sequence was obtained from a man in his 60s who had recovered from COVID-19. Input material: PBMCs or T cells enriched from blood (not recorded which). CDR3 amino acids: CASSVLQGYTEAFF. The CDR3, as DNA: TGTGCCAGCAGCGTATTACAGGGGTACACTGAAGCTTTCTTT.